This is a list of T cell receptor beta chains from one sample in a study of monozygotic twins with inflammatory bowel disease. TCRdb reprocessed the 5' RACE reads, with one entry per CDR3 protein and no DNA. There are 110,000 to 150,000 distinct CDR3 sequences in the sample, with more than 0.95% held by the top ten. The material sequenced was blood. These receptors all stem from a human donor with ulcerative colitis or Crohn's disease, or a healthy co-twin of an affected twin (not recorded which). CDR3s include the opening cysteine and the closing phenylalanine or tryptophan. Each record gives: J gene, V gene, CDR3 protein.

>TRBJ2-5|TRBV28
CASIRDRVETQYF
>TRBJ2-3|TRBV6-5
CASSYSGQGRGDTQYF
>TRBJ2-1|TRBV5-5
CASSSPGLATNNEQFF
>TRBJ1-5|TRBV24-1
CATSGMDSYQPQHF
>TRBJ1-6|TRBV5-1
CASGPRGQNSPLHF
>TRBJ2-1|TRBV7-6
CASSFNDWGQGANEQFF
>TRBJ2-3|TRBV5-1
CASSVLGTDTQYF
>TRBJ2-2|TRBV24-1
CATSDSSRLAGRQLFF
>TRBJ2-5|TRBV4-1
CASSPPFRRETQYF
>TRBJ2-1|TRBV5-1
CASSRPGRQGASSGYNEQFF
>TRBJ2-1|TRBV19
CASSLPGRLYNEQFF
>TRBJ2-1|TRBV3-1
CASTQLGRGESSYNEQFF
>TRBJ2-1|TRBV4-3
CASSQDVVLGDEQFF
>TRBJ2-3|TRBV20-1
CSQPGQGTDTQYF
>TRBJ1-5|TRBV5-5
CASSVSTGGREPQHF
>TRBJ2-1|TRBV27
CASSLLPSRYEQFF
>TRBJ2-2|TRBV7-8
CASSLRDLNTGELFF
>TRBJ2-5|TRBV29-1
CSVRAGGAETQYF
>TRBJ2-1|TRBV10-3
CAISELAGGQDEQFF
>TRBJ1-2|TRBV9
CASSSRVNYGYTF
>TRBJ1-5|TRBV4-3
CASSQDRRNQPQHF
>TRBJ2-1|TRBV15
CATSGGLAGAYEQFF
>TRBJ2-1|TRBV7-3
CASSAPLSGRNYNEQFF
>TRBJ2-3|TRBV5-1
CASSLEGLAGVGTDTQYF
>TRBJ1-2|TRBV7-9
CASSLETLNYGYTF
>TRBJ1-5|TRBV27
CASSFSRGHQPQHF
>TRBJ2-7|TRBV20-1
CSASKALAPTYEQYF
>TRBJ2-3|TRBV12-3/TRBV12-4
CASSLGTTRTDTQYF
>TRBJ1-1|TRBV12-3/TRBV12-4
CASSRGTGGAGTEAFF
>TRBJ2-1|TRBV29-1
CSVEPPSSYNEQFF
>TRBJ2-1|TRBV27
CASSFGDRNNEQFF
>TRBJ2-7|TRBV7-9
CASSLWDSTYEQYF
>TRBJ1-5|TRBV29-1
CSVSQGGSNQPQHF